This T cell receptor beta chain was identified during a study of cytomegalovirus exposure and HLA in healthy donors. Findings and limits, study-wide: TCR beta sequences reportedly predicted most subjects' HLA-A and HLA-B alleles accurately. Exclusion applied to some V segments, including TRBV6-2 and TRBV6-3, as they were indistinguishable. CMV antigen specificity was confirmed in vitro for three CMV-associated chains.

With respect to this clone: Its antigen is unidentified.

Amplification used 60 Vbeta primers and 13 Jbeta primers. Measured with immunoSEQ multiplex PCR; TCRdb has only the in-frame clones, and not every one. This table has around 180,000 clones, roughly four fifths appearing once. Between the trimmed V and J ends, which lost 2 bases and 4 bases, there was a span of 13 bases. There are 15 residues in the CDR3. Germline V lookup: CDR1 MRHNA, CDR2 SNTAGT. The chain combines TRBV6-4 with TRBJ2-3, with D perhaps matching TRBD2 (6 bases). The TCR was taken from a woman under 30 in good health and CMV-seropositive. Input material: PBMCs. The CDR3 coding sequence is TGTGCCAGCAGTGACACGGCGGGGAGGTCAGATACGCAGTATTTT. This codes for CASSDTAGRSDTQYF.